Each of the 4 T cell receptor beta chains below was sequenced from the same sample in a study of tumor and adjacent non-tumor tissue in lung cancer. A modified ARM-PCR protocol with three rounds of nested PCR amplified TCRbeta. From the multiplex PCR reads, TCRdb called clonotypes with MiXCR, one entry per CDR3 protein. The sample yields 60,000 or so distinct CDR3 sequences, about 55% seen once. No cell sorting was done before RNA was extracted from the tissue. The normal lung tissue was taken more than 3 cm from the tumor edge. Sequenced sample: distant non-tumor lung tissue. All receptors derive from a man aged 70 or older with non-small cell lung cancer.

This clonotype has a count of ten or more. The CDR3 here is CASSLIGADTQYF. The CDR3 nucleotides read TGTGCCAGCAGCTTGATAGGGGCAGATACGCAGTATTTT. V and J are TRBV11-2 and TRBJ2-3, with D perhaps matching TRBD1 (5 bases). This CDR3 has 13 amino acids. CDR1 and CDR2 (germline): SGHAT, FQNNGV. The V end lost 3 bases, the J end lost 4 bases, and 8 bases lay between the germline ends.

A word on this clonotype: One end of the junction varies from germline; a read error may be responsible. CDR3 coding DNA: TGTGCCAGCAGCTTAATTACTTTGCTTCCGGGACAGAGATCCAAAAGCATTCAGTACTTC. Encoded protein: CASSLITLLPGQRSKSIQYF. The chain is built from TRBV11-2 and TRBJ2-4; 7 bases match TRBD1. The V gene's germline CDR1 is SGHAT and CDR2 FQNNGV. The CDR3 contains 20 residues.

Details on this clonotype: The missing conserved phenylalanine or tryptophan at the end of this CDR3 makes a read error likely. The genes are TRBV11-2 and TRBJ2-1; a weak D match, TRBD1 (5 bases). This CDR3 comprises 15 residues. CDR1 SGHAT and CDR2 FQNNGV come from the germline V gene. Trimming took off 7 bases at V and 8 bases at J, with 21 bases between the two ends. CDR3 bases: TGTGCCAGCAACCGGATGTCCCAGGGCGGAGATGAGCAGTTCCTC. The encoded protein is CASNRMSQGGDEQFL.

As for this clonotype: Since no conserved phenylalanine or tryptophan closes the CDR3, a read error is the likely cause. CDR3 sequence: CVSSPPDRGQYL. CDR3 sequence (DNA): TGTGTCAGTAGCCCCCCGGACAGGGGGCAGTACTTG. V and J are TRBV11-2 and TRBJ2-7, with 9 bases fitting TRBD1. CDR1 is SGHAT, CDR2 FQNNGV, per germline. The CDR3 is made up of 12 amino acids.